The rows below give T cell receptor beta chains drawn from one sample of a study of shared clonotypes between healthy human individuals. TCRdb's copy holds only in-frame clones and misses some; the assay was immunoSEQ multiplex PCR. This table holds under 700,000 clones, 85% to 95% found once. The source material was naive CD8+ T cells sorted from blood. The source of these receptors is a woman in her twenties or thirties in good health. Both conserved end residues are part of each CDR3. Each record gives: J gene, D gene, V gene, clone size, CDR3 protein, CDR3 DNA. The D gene is left open where the match is weak. Expanded clones get a size class; other rows say once, few or many, or leave the size out.

J: TRBJ2-7; D: NA; V: TRBV5-5; size: NA; CDR3: CASSFHSGTVYEQYF; DNA: TGTGCCAGCAGCTTCCATTCTGGGACTGTTTACGAGCAGTACTTC
J: TRBJ2-7; D: NA; V: TRBV11-2; size: few; CDR3: CASSLRVGLDEQYF; DNA: TGTGCCAGCAGCTTGAGGGTAGGGTTGGACGAGCAGTACTTC
J: TRBJ1-1; D: TRBD1; V: TRBV29-1; size: once; CDR3: CSVDGGQGEAYAFF; DNA: TGCAGCGTTGATGGGGGACAGGGGGAAGCGTATGCTTTCTTT
J: TRBJ2-7; D: NA; V: TRBV7-9; size: once; CDR3: CASSFPSEREQYF; DNA: TGTGCCAGCAGCTTCCCCTCGGAGCGGGAGCAGTACTTC
J: TRBJ2-7; D: NA; V: TRBV2; size: once; CDR3: CASSEAWTPVSAYEQYF; DNA: TGTGCCAGCAGTGAAGCATGGACACCCGTTTCGGCTTACGAGCAGTACTTC
J: TRBJ1-6; D: TRBD1; V: TRBV30; size: NA; CDR3: CAWSSRGVRNSPLHF; DNA: TGTGCCTGGAGTTCCAGGGGGGTTCGAAATTCACCCCTCCACTTT
J: TRBJ1-5; D: NA; V: TRBV28; size: NA; CDR3: CASSLGGGNQPQHF; DNA: TGTGCCAGCAGTTTAGGGGGGGGCAATCAGCCCCAGCATTTT
J: TRBJ2-2; D: TRBD1; V: TRBV5-6; size: NA; CDR3: CASSLADRGQTGELFF; DNA: TGTGCCAGCAGCTTGGCGGACAGGGGGCAAACCGGGGAGCTGTTTTTT
J: TRBJ2-5; D: NA; V: TRBV7-8; size: NA; CDR3: CASRLSQSQETQYF; DNA: TGTGCCAGCAGACTCTCCCAGAGTCAAGAGACCCAGTACTTC
J: TRBJ2-3; D: TRBD1; V: TRBV6-1; size: NA; CDR3: CASRDRHTQYF; DNA: TGTGCCAGCCGGGACAGGCATACGCAGTATTTT
J: TRBJ2-7; D: NA; V: TRBV19; size: NA; CDR3: CASGDLGEQYF; DNA: TGTGCCAGTGGCGACCTGGGTGAGCAGTACTTC
J: TRBJ2-3; D: NA; V: TRBV2; size: NA; CDR3: CASSDGFQGDTQYF; DNA: TGTGCCAGCAGTGATGGGTTCCAGGGGGATACGCAGTATTTT
J: TRBJ2-2; D: NA; V: TRBV11-2; size: NA; CDR3: CASSSSWVTNTGELFF; DNA: TGTGCCAGCAGCTCAAGTTGGGTAACGAACACCGGGGAGCTGTTTTTT
J: TRBJ2-7; D: NA; V: TRBV27; size: NA; CDR3: CASSYGTSYEQYF; DNA: TGTGCCAGCAGTTACGGGACGTCCTACGAGCAGTACTTC
J: TRBJ1-2; D: NA; V: TRBV28; size: NA; CDR3: CASSFMFGRESGYTF; DNA: TGTGCCAGCAGTTTTATGTTCGGGAGGGAGAGCGGCTACACCTTC
J: TRBJ2-1; D: TRBD1; V: TRBV11-2; size: NA; CDR3: CASSFLGGLGSYNEQFF; DNA: TGTGCCAGCAGCTTCCTAGGGGGCTTGGGCTCCTACAATGAGCAGTTCTTC
J: TRBJ2-7; D: NA; V: TRBV28; size: NA; CDR3: CASSPGLEYEQYF; DNA: TGTGCCAGCAGCCCGGGACTTGAATACGAGCAGTACTTC
J: TRBJ2-2; D: TRBD1; V: TRBV11-2; size: once; CDR3: CASSLRFGTGVTGELFF; DNA: TGTGCCAGCAGCTTAAGGTTCGGGACAGGGGTCACCGGGGAGCTGTTTTTT
J: TRBJ2-1; D: NA; V: TRBV30; size: once; CDR3: CAWSVSDHNEQFF; DNA: TGTGCCTGGAGTGTCAGCGACCACAATGAGCAGTTCTTC
J: TRBJ2-1; D: TRBD1; V: TRBV14; size: NA; CDR3: CASSQDKGDRSTNEQFF; DNA: TGTGCCAGCAGCCAAGATAAAGGGGACAGGTCAACCAATGAGCAGTTCTTC
J: TRBJ1-1; D: NA; V: TRBV14; size: NA; CDR3: CASSQAYGDTEAFF; DNA: TGTGCCAGCAGCCAAGCCTATGGGGACACTGAAGCTTTCTTT
J: TRBJ2-1; D: TRBD2; V: TRBV28; size: NA; CDR3: CASSEAGADSEQFF; DNA: TGTGCCAGCAGCGAAGCGGGAGCGGATAGTGAGCAGTTCTTC
J: TRBJ2-3; D: NA; V: TRBV10-2; size: NA; CDR3: CASSEGDTQYF; DNA: TGCGCCAGCAGTGAGGGGGATACGCAGTATTTT
J: TRBJ2-2; D: NA; V: TRBV30; size: NA; CDR3: CAWNGGLNTGELFF; DNA: TGTGCCTGGAACGGGGGGCTGAACACCGGGGAGCTGTTTTTT
J: TRBJ2-7; D: TRBD2; V: TRBV27; size: NA; CDR3: CASSLTGTTAYEQYF; DNA: TGTGCCAGCAGTCTCACCGGGACTACGGCCTACGAGCAGTACTTC
J: TRBJ2-1; D: TRBD2; V: TRBV7-6; size: NA; CDR3: CASSPEVAGYNEQFF; DNA: TGTGCCAGCAGCCCTGAGGTAGCGGGCTACAATGAGCAGTTCTTC
J: TRBJ1-3; D: NA; V: TRBV30; size: NA; CDR3: CAWSVTAGNTIYF; DNA: TGTGCCTGGAGTGTGACCGCCGGGAACACCATATATTTT
J: TRBJ2-4; D: NA; V: TRBV2; size: once; CDR3: CASSRSEGGGIQYF; DNA: TGTGCCAGCAGTCGATCTGAGGGGGGCGGCATTCAGTACTTC
J: TRBJ2-2; D: NA; V: TRBV10-1; size: NA; CDR3: CASSDNFVSGRHTGELFF; DNA: TGCGCCAGCAGTGATAATTTTGTGTCAGGCAGGCACACCGGGGAGCTGTTTTTT
J: TRBJ1-2; D: TRBD1; V: TRBV28; size: few; CDR3: CASSLPTRTGHYGYTF; DNA: TGTGCCAGCAGCCTGCCCACCCGGACAGGGCACTATGGCTACACCTTC
J: TRBJ2-1; D: TRBD2; V: TRBV2; size: NA; CDR3: CANVPSGSSYNEQFF; DNA: TGTGCCAACGTTCCGAGCGGGAGCTCGTACAATGAGCAGTTCTTC
J: TRBJ1-5; D: NA; V: TRBV28; size: once; CDR3: CASSLEGMGDQPQHF; DNA: TGTGCCAGCAGTTTGGAAGGGATGGGAGATCAGCCCCAGCATTTT
J: TRBJ1-2; D: TRBD1; V: TRBV6-1; size: NA; CDR3: CASSEGSGTGRSYTF; DNA: TGTGCCAGCAGTGAAGGGTCCGGGACAGGGAGGAGCTACACCTTC
J: TRBJ2-7; D: TRBD2; V: TRBV27; size: NA; CDR3: CASSIAGGYEQYF; DNA: TGTGCCAGCAGCATAGCGGGAGGGTACGAGCAGTACTTC
J: TRBJ2-1; D: NA; V: TRBV11-2; size: NA; CDR3: CASSSWDKLTYNEQFF; DNA: TGTGCCAGCAGCTCTTGGGACAAACTGACCTACAATGAGCAGTTCTTC
J: TRBJ2-1; D: NA; V: TRBV13; size: NA; CDR3: CASSWGSYEQFF; DNA: TGTGCCAGCAGCTGGGGAAGTTATGAGCAGTTCTTC
J: TRBJ2-7; D: NA; V: TRBV7-9; size: NA; CDR3: CASSPGGAGFHEQYF; DNA: TGTGCCAGCAGCCCCGGCGGGGCAGGGTTCCACGAGCAGTACTTC
J: TRBJ2-5; D: TRBD1; V: TRBV2; size: NA; CDR3: CASSEGVGQTETQYF; DNA: TGTGCCAGCAGTGAAGGAGTGGGACAGACCGAGACCCAGTACTTC
J: TRBJ1-1; D: NA; V: TRBV6-5; size: NA; CDR3: CASSYVGTPVGTEAFF; DNA: TGTGCCAGCAGCTACGTCGGTACTCCCGTTGGCACTGAAGCTTTCTTT
J: TRBJ2-7; D: TRBD2; V: TRBV27; size: NA; CDR3: CASSLQASGAPYEQYF; DNA: TGTGCCAGCAGTTTACAGGCTAGCGGGGCCCCCTACGAGCAGTACTTC
J: TRBJ2-7; D: TRBD1; V: TRBV30; size: NA; CDR3: CAQRGQGSYEQYF; DNA: TGTGCCCAAAGGGGACAGGGCTCCTACGAGCAGTACTTC
J: TRBJ2-7; D: TRBD2; V: TRBV4-1; size: NA; CDR3: CASSQPGLAYEQYF; DNA: TGCGCCAGCAGCCAGCCGGGACTAGCCTACGAGCAGTACTTC
J: TRBJ2-7; D: TRBD1; V: TRBV19; size: NA; CDR3: CASSMAGGYEQYF; DNA: TGTGCCAGTAGTATGGCAGGGGGCTACGAGCAGTACTTC
J: TRBJ2-5; D: TRBD2; V: TRBV5-4; size: NA; CDR3: CASSLYGLAGGTQYF; DNA: TGTGCCAGCAGCTTGTATGGGCTAGCGGGGGGGACCCAGTACTTC
J: TRBJ2-1; D: NA; V: TRBV27; size: NA; CDR3: CASSLSGGSSYNEQFF; DNA: TGTGCCAGCAGTTTATCCGGAGGGAGCTCCTACAATGAGCAGTTCTTC
J: TRBJ2-3; D: NA; V: TRBV27; size: NA; CDR3: CASSFSSTDTQYF; DNA: TGTGCCAGCAGTTTTTCTAGCACAGATACGCAGTATTTT
J: TRBJ2-5; D: NA; V: TRBV4-1; size: NA; CDR3: CASSQEGKTQYF; DNA: TGCGCCAGCAGCCAAGAGGGAAAGACCCAGTACTTC
J: TRBJ2-7; D: NA; V: TRBV21-1; size: NA; CDR3: CASSKEAGDRFPYEQYF; DNA: TGTGCCAGCAGCAAAGAGGCTGGGGACAGGTTCCCCTACGAGCAGTACTTC
J: TRBJ1-2; D: NA; V: TRBV28; size: once; CDR3: CASSDIYGYTF; DNA: TGTGCCAGCAGTGACATCTATGGCTACACCTTC
J: TRBJ2-3; D: TRBD2; V: TRBV7-9; size: NA; CDR3: CASSLGLAGVESADTQYF; DNA: TGTGCCAGCAGCTTAGGGTTAGCGGGGGTGGAGAGCGCAGATACGCAGTATTTT
J: TRBJ2-7; D: NA; V: TRBV13; size: NA; CDR3: CASSLGSSYEQYF; DNA: TGTGCCAGCAGCTTAGGATCATCCTACGAGCAGTACTTC
J: TRBJ2-1; D: NA; V: TRBV27; size: NA; CDR3: CASSLSVGNPNEQFF; DNA: TGTGCCAGCAGTTTATCGGTGGGGAACCCTAATGAGCAGTTCTTC
J: TRBJ2-7; D: NA; V: TRBV28; size: NA; CDR3: CASTLFGGPVAEPIGSEQYF; DNA: TGTGCCAGCACCCTTTTCGGGGGACCAGTCGCGGAGCCTATTGGTAGCGAGCAGTACTTC